Listed here are 10 T cell receptor beta chains from one sample, sequenced in a study of identifying expanded T cells in peripheral blood. Clones were sequenced by immunoSEQ multiplex PCR, and TCRdb holds only the in-frame ones, with some missing. The sample carries 100,000 to 150,000 clones, roughly 82% recorded once. Sequenced: blood. The receptor source for this set is a person aged 18 to 75 in good health.

The genes are TRBV6-5 and TRBJ2-5; 10 positions agree with TRBD1. CDR1 and CDR2 from the germline V gene are MNHEY and SVGAGI. V shed 4 bases, J shed 5 bases, and the junction held 7 bases outside the gene matches. This CDR3 has 15 amino acids. CDR3: CASSFRDRGWETQYF. Written as DNA, the CDR3 is TGTGCCAGCAGTTTCCGGGACAGGGGTTGGGAGACCCAGTACTTC.

This clone was found once. The V and J genes are TRBV4-1 and TRBJ1-1, with 7 bases matching TRBD1. This CDR3 has 15 residues. The J segment lost 4 bases and the V segment lost 1 base, leaving 6 bases of the junction unmatched. Germline CDR1 reads MGHRA; CDR2 reads YSYEKL. The CDR3 sequence is CASSQADRDATEAFF. CDR3 sequence (DNA): TGCGCCAGCAGCCAAGCCGACAGGGATGCCACTGAAGCTTTCTTT.

J is TRBJ2-3 and V is TRBV21-1; whether TRBD1, the table's D call, matches the DNA was not checked. TRBV21-1 is listed as a pseudogene. The CDR3 totals 15 residues. CDR3 protein: CASSSRTFTIGTQYF. DNA for the CDR3: TGTGCCAGCAGCTCCCGGACATTTACTATCGGTACGCAGTATTTT.

The rearrangement joins TRBV7-9 to TRBJ2-5, with D possibly TRBD2 on 6 matching bases. CDR1 and CDR2 (germline): SEHNR, FQNEAQ (reference sequence). V was cut by 3 bases and J by 5 bases, with 25 bases left in between. The CDR3 spans 18 residues. CDR3 region: CASSFSGNRLGRGETQYF. In DNA, the CDR3 is TGTGCCAGCAGCTTTAGCGGCAATCGTCTAGGTCGGGGGGAGACCCAGTACTTC.

The rearrangement links TRBV20-1 to TRBJ2-4; no reliable D call. V shed 5 bases and J shed 8 bases, with 10 bases lying between them. Germline V gene data show CDR1 as DFQATT and CDR2 as SNEGSKA (reference sequence). The CDR3 runs 11 residues. The CDR3 region is CSAPRLDIQYF. The CDR3 DNA sequence: TGCAGTGCTCCCCGTTTGGACATTCAGTACTTC.

The V gene is TRBV5-1, the J gene TRBJ1-1, with D maybe TRBD1 (5 bases). The germline CDR1 and CDR2 sequences are SGHRS and YFSETQ. V gave up 4 bases and J gave up 5 bases, with 9 bases separating them. The CDR3 totals 12 residues. As DNA, the CDR3 is TGCGCCAGCAGCGAGGGGCCGACTGAAGCTTTCTTT. Residues: CASSEGPTEAFF.

This chain uses TRBV4-3 with TRBJ1-1; D remains unclear. In germline, CDR1 is LGHNA, CDR2 YSLEER. The germline V and J ends were trimmed by 2 bases and 2 bases, with 18 bases remaining between them. The CDR3 is made up of 17 amino acids. As DNA, the CDR3 is TGCGCCAGCAGCCAAAACCTAGGACGCATACGTAACACTGAAGCTTTCTTT. Translated, it gives CASSQNLGRIRNTEAFF.

This rearrangement joins TRBV10-1 to TRBJ1-1, with TRBD1 identical over 7 bases. Germline values: CDR1 WNHNN, CDR2 SYGVQD (reference sequence). The J segment lost 5 bases and the V segment lost 8 bases, leaving 8 bases of the junction unmatched. This CDR3 has 13 amino acids. CDR3 sequence (DNA): TGCGCCAGCCAGAATAACAGGGGAACTGAAGCTTTCTTT. Translated: CASQNNRGTEAFF.

The chain's CDR3 is CASSADAGLDQPQHF. CDR3 DNA: TGCGCCAGCAGCGCCGACGCGGGGTTAGATCAGCCCCAGCATTTT. V usage is TRBV4-1 and J usage is TRBJ1-5; the D is unclear. V lost 5 bases and J 5 bases, leaving 16 bases between the germline ends. The CDR3 sequence is 15 residues long. In germline, CDR1 is MGHRA, CDR2 YSYEKL.

This sequence joins TRBV11-2 and TRBJ1-6, with D maybe TRBD1 (5 bases). Germline V gene lookup returns CDR1 SGHAT and CDR2 FQNNGV. CDR3 length: 14 amino acids. Trimming took 5 bases from V and 7 from J, leaving 12 bases between them. CDR3 in amino acids: CASSREGRNSPLHF. DNA of the CDR3: TGTGCCAGCAGCCGGGAGGGGAGGAATTCACCCCTCCACTTT.